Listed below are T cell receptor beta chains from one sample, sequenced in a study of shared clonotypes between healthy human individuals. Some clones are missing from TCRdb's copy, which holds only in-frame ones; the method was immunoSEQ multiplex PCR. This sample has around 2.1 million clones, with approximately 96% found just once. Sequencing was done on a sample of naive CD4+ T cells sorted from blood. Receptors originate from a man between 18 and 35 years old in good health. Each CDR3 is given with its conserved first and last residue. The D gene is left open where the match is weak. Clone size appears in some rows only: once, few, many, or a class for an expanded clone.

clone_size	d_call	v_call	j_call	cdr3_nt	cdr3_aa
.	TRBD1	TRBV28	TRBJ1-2	TGTGCCAGCAGTCGACAGGGGGGAGGCTACACCTTC	CASSRQGGGYTF
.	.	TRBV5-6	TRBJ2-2	TGTGCCAGCAGCTCCCGGACCTCCCGTCCGGTTTTT	CASSSRTSRPVF
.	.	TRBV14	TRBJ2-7	TGTGCCAGCCAAAGGGGGAGCTCCTACGAGCAGTACTTC	CASQRGSSYEQYF
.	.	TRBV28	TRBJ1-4	TGTGCCAGCACCCCGCCCGGCACTAATGAAAAACTGTTTTTT	CASTPPGTNEKLFF
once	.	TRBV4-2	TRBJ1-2	TGTGCCAGCAGCCAAGATCTGACGGAGTTTGATGGCTACACCTTC	CASSQDLTEFDGYTF
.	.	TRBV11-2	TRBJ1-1	TGTGCCAGCAGCCCCTCCCCAGGAATGAACACTGAAGCTTTCTTT	CASSPSPGMNTEAFF
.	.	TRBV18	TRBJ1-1	TGTGCCAGCTCACCCTCGAGGCAGGGGACGAACACTGAAGCTTTCTTT	CASSPSRQGTNTEAFF
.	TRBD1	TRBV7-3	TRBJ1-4	TGTGCCAGCAGCCCCCAGGTTTCCGGGACAGGCGAAAAACTGTTTTTT	CASSPQVSGTGEKLFF
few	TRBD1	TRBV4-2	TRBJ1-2	TGTGCCAGCAGCCCAGCACAGGGGGCGACCTATGGCTACACCTTC	CASSPAQGATYGYTF
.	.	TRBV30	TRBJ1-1	TGTGCCTGGAGTGTAAGAGCAGTCATAAACACTGAAGCTTTCTTT	CAWSVRAVINTEAFF
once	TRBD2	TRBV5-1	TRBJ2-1	TGCGCCAGCACGGGAGCGGGGGGCTACAATGAGCAGTTCTTC	CASTGAGGYNEQFF
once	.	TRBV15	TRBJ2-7	TGTGCCACCAGCGTAGAGCGGGTTAGCTCCTACGAGCAGTACTTC	CATSVERVSSYEQYF
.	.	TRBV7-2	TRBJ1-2	TGTGCCAGCAGCTTAGCGGTAGGGAGAAGCGGCACCTATGGCTACACCTTC	CASSLAVGRSGTYGYTF
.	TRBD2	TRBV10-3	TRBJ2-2	TGTGCCATCAGTGCTAGCGGGAGGTCCACCGGGGAGCTGTTTTTT	CAISASGRSTGELFF
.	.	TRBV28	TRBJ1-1	TGTGCCAGCAGTACAGGGTTCTCCACTGAAGCTTTCTTT	CASSTGFSTEAFF
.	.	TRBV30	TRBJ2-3	TGTGCCTGGAGTGACCTCCTTCCAGGGGCCCGCACAGATACGCAGTATTTT	CAWSDLLPGARTDTQYF
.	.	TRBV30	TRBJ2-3	TGTGCCTGGGCTAGCACAGATACGCAGTATTTT	CAWASTDTQYF
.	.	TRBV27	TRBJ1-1	TGTGCCAGCAGACAACCCCGCGGGGCCCCTCCTGTTCACGCTGAAGCTTTCTTT	CASRQPRGAPPVHAEAFF
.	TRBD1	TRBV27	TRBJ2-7	TGTGCCAGCAGTTATGGACAGGGTATGGGATCCTACGAGCAGTACTTC	CASSYGQGMGSYEQYF
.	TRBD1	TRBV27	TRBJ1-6	TGTGCCAGCACCCCGACAGGGTTTAATTCACCCCTCCACTTT	CASTPTGFNSPLHF
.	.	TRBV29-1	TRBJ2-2	TGCAGCGTCGCGGAAGCCGGGGAGCTGTTTTTT	CSVAEAGELFF
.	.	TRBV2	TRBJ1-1	TGTGCCAGCAGTGCAGAGTATCTAAACACTGAAGCTTTCTTT	CASSAEYLNTEAFF
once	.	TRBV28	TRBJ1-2	TGTGCCAGCAGTCCTTTACAGGTTGGCTACACCTTC	CASSPLQVGYTF
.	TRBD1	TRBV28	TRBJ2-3	TGTGCCAGCAGTTTATATCTACAGGGGGCTGGCACAGATACGCAGTATTTT	CASSLYLQGAGTDTQYF
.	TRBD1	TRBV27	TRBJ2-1	TGTGCCAGCAGTTTAGGGACAGGGGTTTACAATGAGCAGTTCTTC	CASSLGTGVYNEQFF
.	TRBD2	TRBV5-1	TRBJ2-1	TGCGCCAGCAGCTTGACTAGCGGGGTTGACAATGAGCAGTTCTTC	CASSLTSGVDNEQFF
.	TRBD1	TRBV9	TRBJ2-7	TGTGCCAGCAGTTATTTGCCGGGACAGTCCTACGAGCAGTACTTC	CASSYLPGQSYEQYF
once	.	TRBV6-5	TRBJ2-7	TGTGCCAGCACTGGGACGGTTACCTACGAGCAGTACTTC	CASTGTVTYEQYF
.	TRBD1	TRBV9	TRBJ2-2	TGTGCCAGCAGCGCGGGACAGGTGATTAACACCGGGGAGCTGTTTTTT	CASSAGQVINTGELFF
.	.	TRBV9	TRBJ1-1	TGTGCCAGCAGCGTAGGGGGCTCGGTGAACACTGAAGCTTTCTTT	CASSVGGSVNTEAFF
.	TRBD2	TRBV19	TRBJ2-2	TGTGCCAGTAGTTCCCGGGGGGTAAACACCGGGGAGCTGTTTTTT	CASSSRGVNTGELFF
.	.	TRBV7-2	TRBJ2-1	TGTGCCAGCAGCTTAGGGGGTGCCATCAATGAGCAGTTCTTC	CASSLGGAINEQFF
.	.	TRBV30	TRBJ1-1	TGTGCCTGGGCAGGGAACACTGAAGCTTTCTTT	CAWAGNTEAFF
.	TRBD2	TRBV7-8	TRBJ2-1	TGTGCCAGCAGGCCGGGACTAGCGGGCAATGAGCAGTTCTTC	CASRPGLAGNEQFF
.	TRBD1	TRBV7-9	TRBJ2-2	TGTGCCAGCAGCTTAGCCGGGACAGGGGATTCCGGGGAGCTGTTTTTT	CASSLAGTGDSGELFF
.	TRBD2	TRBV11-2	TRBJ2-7	TGTGCCAGCGGGGCGGGAGGGCCCTACGAGCAGTACTTC	CASGAGGPYEQYF
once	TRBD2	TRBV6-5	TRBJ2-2	TGTGCCAGCACCTCAAGCGGGGGGGCTTTCGGGGAGCTGTTTTTT	CASTSSGGAFGELFF
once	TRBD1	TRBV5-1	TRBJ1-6	TGCGCCAGCAGCCTCAGGGGGCCGGATTCACCCCTCCACTTT	CASSLRGPDSPLHF
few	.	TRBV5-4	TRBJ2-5	TGTGCCAGCAGCTTGAAGGCAGCACAAGAGACCCAGTACTTC	CASSLKAAQETQYF
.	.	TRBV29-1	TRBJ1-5	TGCAGCGTTGAAGTTGATAGCAATCAGCCCCAGCATTTT	CSVEVDSNQPQHF